What follows is one T cell receptor (beta chain) and its context. It has no known antigen specificity. No qualities accompany the bases; no much larger clone lies one base away. As encoded in the germline V gene (reference sequence), CDR1 is GTSNPN while CDR2 is SVGIG. The germline V end is reduced by 2 bases and the J end by 5 bases; junction bases left unmatched: 10. From its cysteine to its phenylalanine, the CDR3 spans 15 amino acids. The kept DNA is CDR3 alone, 45 bases in frame from the first base. These data originate in a study of cytomegalovirus exposure and HLA in healthy donors (dated by TCRdb to about 2017). Regarding the research as a whole: In an earlier analysis of under 600 of the donors, 250 to 350 Gb of sequence data and 120 million or so unique TCR beta sequences from about 190 million T cells were reported. Every repertoire in the discovery cohort had been generated on one and the same sequencing platform. Donor age, sex, ethnicity and CMV serostatus were collected together with the repertoire data. Across some 400 genotyped donors of the cohort, an average of roughly 250,000 unique TCR beta nucleotide sequences per donor were sequenced, and 15% to 20% of those sequences were non-productive. Both class I and class II loci were covered by HLA typing, at four-digit resolution. An early release that covered approximately 600 HLA-typed donors contained about 300 gigabases of sequencing data and around 80 million unique TCR sequences. In a later genetic analysis, genome-wide SNP genotypes for about three fifths of the 666 donors were used, and that subset was treated as a discovery cohort. The number of donors typed differed by locus, with 629-630 for A, B, C, DRB1 and DQB1, 522 for DQA1, 606 for DPA1, and over 400 for DPB1. The study aimed to test whether cataloging public T cell receptors could reveal signatures of past pathogen exposure. The later analysis used no new phenotypic data to find candidate immune exposures, relying instead on TCR beta sequences and their occurrence across donors. An earlier analysis of approximately 500 of the donors applied high-throughput TCR beta sequencing to assess whether each TCR beta V gene segment acted as functional or pseudogenic. The study used immunosequencing to profile the T cell repertoires of more than 650 subjects and linked those repertoires to cytomegalovirus serostatus. Among the roughly 390 genotyped donors, 75% to 90% belonged to the genetic ancestry cluster associated with self-reported Caucasian donors. Besides the first cohort of roughly 660 subjects, a separate validation cohort made up of 120 different subjects was used. A later analysis re-examined previously published TCR beta repertoires from hundreds of donors and added high-resolution HLA genotyping to investigate patterns of TCR occurrence. High-throughput TCR immunosequencing, statistical association of individual TCRs with disease status, and machine learning were combined to predict cytomegalovirus infection status. Four to six DR-DQ haplotypes were handled as single units for association and clustering, since linkage in the cohort was strong.

Library preparation was by the immunoSEQ multiplex PCR assay. A mixture of 60 forward primers for TCR Vbeta segments and 13 reverse primers for TCR Jbeta segments was used in the multiplex PCR. The CDR3 region of rearranged TCR beta genes was amplified from genomic DNA by a multiplex PCR assay. Amplified TCR beta libraries were sequenced as 87-base-pair reads on the Illumina HiSeq System. From the authors' description of their analysis: A later analysis tallied 70 million to 100 million unique TCR beta chains across the 666 repertoires, and about 12 million of those chains were shared by two or more donors. Raw reads were error-corrected and collapsed into unique sequences with a nearest-neighbor algorithm that merged closely related sequences to remove PCR and sequencing errors. V, D and J gene segments were assigned by aligning CDR3 sequences to IMGT reference sequences. Each retained sequence needed at least a six-nucleotide match to both a V gene segment and a J gene segment. Rearrangements were classified as productive when the CDR3 lacked stop codons and remained in frame with V and J, and all other rearrangements were classified as non-productive. CDR3 was defined by IMGT convention, running from the second conserved V-encoded cysteine to the conserved J-encoded phenylalanine. In an earlier analysis of 587 of the donors, sequences lacking an unambiguous match to a single V gene segment were excluded. An earlier analysis of 587 of the donors called V segments functional above 56.7% productive rearrangements and segregating when the between-donor standard deviation exceeded 5%. A statistical classification framework was developed to diagnose cytomegalovirus status using the catalog of TCR beta chain sequences. In a later analysis, TCR nucleotide sequences were compared against IMGT/GENE-DB human TR gene sequences so that V and J genes could be assigned. In a later analysis, CDR3 sequences and most-parsimonious VDJ recombination scenarios were assigned using the TCRdist pipeline. In a later analysis, each TCR beta chain was defined by its CDR3 amino acid sequence together with its V-gene family, and reads without a unique V-gene family were excluded. A later analysis removed roughly 590 highly shared, low-generation-probability nucleotide sequences to deal with suspected cross-contamination and a sequencing artifact. In a later analysis, a clonal expansion index for each public chain was calculated from normalized within-repertoire ranks of inferred template counts. In a later analysis, generation probabilities were computed with a VDJ recombination model fitted to out-of-frame rearrangements, and the resulting probabilities were checked against IGoR. In a later analysis, hypergeometric tests were used to score TCR-TCR, TCR-HLA and TCR-CMV co-occurrence, with a repertoire-size bias correction applied to TCR pairs. In a later analysis, false discovery rates were estimated by permuting HLA or CMV assignments 20 times. In a later analysis, co-occurring TCRs were grouped with DBSCAN, and TCRdist sequence similarity was added when clustering was performed within HLA-allele-positive subsets. Repertoires with fewer than 30,000 or more than 120,000 public chains were left out of co-occurrence clustering, as were five repertoires with anomalous nucleotide sharing. TCRdb took over this immuneACCESS table, retaining in-frame rearrangements with V and J assigned. Such tables are incomplete; in checked studies, under half of the missing clones stem from an unresolved V gene, and the remainder is unexplained. That table is the source of V, J and clone size, and D and trimming were worked out from the DNA. The sample table records 160,000 or so clones; about three quarters of these occur just once. 5% to 7% of the sample rests with the top ten.

The cohort comprised under 700 healthy bone marrow donors. Cohort members were all nominally healthy when sampled, although unrecorded immune exposures were likely present. The donor tested CMV seropositive and was one of the 289 seropositive cohort members. Every donor gave a peripheral blood sample, and the peripheral blood mononuclear cells from that sample were used for TCR beta sequencing. The Qiagen DNeasy Blood Extraction Kit was used to extract genomic DNA from the blood cell samples. The paper's findings and limits, for the study overall: The study listed over 150 TCR beta chains as associated with cytomegalovirus. Because HLA typing was missing for some donors at each locus, association tests included only the typed subset. A cluster of highly shared sequence variants was judged likely to represent a technical artifact of the sequencing pipeline. According to a later analysis, most CMV-associated TCR beta chains appeared to be HLA-restricted, and the HLA associations seemed to be driven largely by CMV exposure. In a later analysis, HLA-associated TCR beta chains showed more clonal expansion and lower generation probabilities than non-associated chains that were equally common. Strong co-occurrence of HLA alleles, especially DR and DQ, made assigning TCR associations to individual alleles difficult. Broadly in line with IMGT annotations, most TCR beta V segments showed up in productive rearrangements about 90% or about 30% of the time in an earlier analysis of a few hundred of the donors. In a later analysis, the rate of TCR association differed among HLA loci, with DRB1 alleles having the most associated TCRs and HLA-C alleles having the fewest. Linkage disequilibrium might explain the correlated functional status among segregating V segments, but an unknown experimental factor could not be excluded. In a later genetic analysis, a missense DCLRE1C variant was associated with V-gene and J-gene trimming of TCR beta chains, and the association was replicated in an independent cohort. The authors suggested that the approach could potentially be extended to other disease states and immunological phenotypes. At a false discovery rate of 0.05, a later analysis linked 16,951 TCR beta sequences to specific HLA alleles. In a later analysis, several top co-occurrence clusters were reported to appear linked to parvovirus B19, influenza, CMV and Epstein-Barr virus. A further reported finding was that TCR beta sequences accurately predicted the HLA-A and HLA-B alleles for most subjects in the first cohort. In a later genetic analysis, fewer N-insertions in productive TCRs were reported among donors in an Asian-associated ancestry cluster than the 666-donor mean. Some IMGT-functional V segments, including TRBV6-2 and TRBV6-3, could not be distinguished by the 87-base-pair reads and were therefore excluded. For the cohort, immune exposure information was limited to CMV serostatus. Most TCR sequences were seen in very few donors, while some public TCRs were found in many individuals. In vitro tests confirmed that three of the cytomegalovirus-associated TCR beta chains recognize cytomegalovirus antigens. Only TCR beta chains were sequenced in this cohort, and the absence of alpha or paired-chain data limited detectable features. The presence/absence analyses assumed that sequencing depth was roughly uniform across donors, and that assumption may not be true. Because counts were too low, 15 to 20 rarely observed V segments, including chromosome 9 orphons, were left out of the earlier analysis of 500 to 750 of the donors. In both the original and validation cohorts, the classifier was reported to diagnose cytomegalovirus status with high specificity and sensitivity.

The chain uses TRBV30 and TRBJ2-5, and TRBD1 aligns with 8 junction nucleotides. What was sequenced was PBMCs. The TCR comes from a man aged 40-55 years in good health and CMV-seropositive. CDR3 reads: CAWSYRGALGETQYF. The bases read TGTGCCTGGAGTTACAGGGGGGCGCTGGGGGAGACCCAGTACTTC. Joined to the reference TRBV30 and TRBJ2-5 proteins, this CDR3 gives the full variable domain: SQTIHQWPATLVQPVGSPLSLECTVEGTSNPNLYWYRQAAGRGLQLLFYSVGIGQISSEVPQNLSASRPQDRQFILSSKKLLLSDSGFYLCAWSYRGALGETQYFGPGTRLLVL.